The rows below give T cell receptor beta chains drawn from one sample of a study of beta chain features in type 1 diabetes. Some clones are missing from TCRdb's copy, which holds only in-frame ones; the method was immunoSEQ multiplex PCR. The top ten hold more than 0.015% of the sample, which has approximately 270,000 clones, roughly an eighth seen once. The material sequenced was naive CD4+ T cells from blood. These receptors originate from a man between 25 and 39 years old with type 1 diabetes. The CDR3 runs from the conserved cysteine through the conserved F or W. The D gene is left open where the match is weak. Size values are once, few and many counts, or a class for expanded clones, and some rows have none.

D gene	V gene	J gene	CDR3 length	clone size	CDR3 protein	CDR3 DNA
TRBD2	TRBV6-6	TRBJ2-7	13	NA	CASSQREIYEQYF	TGTGCCAGCAGCCAGCGGGAGATCTACGAGCAGTACTTC
NA	TRBV20-1	TRBJ2-3	11	NA	CSARRGDTQYF	TGCAGTGCTAGAAGGGGAGATACGCAGTATTTT
TRBD2	TRBV5-1	TRBJ2-7	15	NA	CASTTGLADPNEQYF	TGCGCCAGCACCACAGGACTAGCGGATCCAAACGAGCAGTACTTC
TRBD1	TRBV5-1	TRBJ1-1	15	NA	CASSLGDRGNTEAFF	TGCGCCAGCAGCTTGGGGGACAGGGGGAACACTGAAGCTTTCTTT
TRBD1	TRBV13	TRBJ2-1	14	few	CASSFQGGLDEQFF	TGTGCCAGCAGCTTTCAAGGGGGCCTGGATGAGCAGTTCTTC
TRBD1	TRBV5-1	TRBJ2-2	15	NA	CASSLTGEITGELFF	TGCGCCAGCAGCCTGACAGGGGAGATCACCGGGGAGCTGTTTTTT
TRBD2	TRBV30	TRBJ2-7	16	NA	CAWGGASGSSFYEQYF	TGTGCCTGGGGGGGAGCTAGCGGGAGTTCCTTCTACGAGCAGTACTTC
NA	TRBV30	TRBJ2-1	13	few	CAWLLGTYNEQFF	TGTGCCTGGCTACTGGGGACTTACAATGAGCAGTTCTTC
NA	TRBV6-6	TRBJ2-7	14	few	CASSYSQGHYEQYF	TGTGCCAGCAGTTACTCACAGGGCCACTACGAGCAGTACTTC
TRBD1	TRBV4-3	TRBJ2-5	16	few	CASSQDRGGYQETQYF	TGCGCCAGCAGCCAGGACAGGGGGGGGTACCAAGAGACCCAGTACTTC
NA	TRBV7-8	TRBJ2-7	16	NA	CASSSTADWSSYEQYF	TGTGCCAGCAGCTCTACAGCGGATTGGAGCTCCTACGAGCAGTACTTC
NA	TRBV11-2	TRBJ2-1	13	NA	CASSVGPNNEQFF	TGTGCCAGCAGCGTGGGGCCAAACAATGAGCAGTTCTTC
NA	TRBV2	TRBJ2-6	15	few	CASSIGGSWANVLTF	TGTGCCAGCAGTATCGGAGGAAGCTGGGCCAACGTCCTGACTTTC
NA	TRBV20-1	TRBJ1-1	11	few	CSAATGNGAFF	TGCAGTGCTGCCACAGGGAATGGGGCTTTCTTT
TRBD2	TRBV2	TRBJ2-5	14	few	CASSETSGQETQYF	TGTGCCAGCAGCGAAACTAGCGGGCAAGAGACCCAGTACTTC
NA	TRBV4-3	TRBJ2-1	17	NA	CASSQDLGDFPYNEQFF	TGCGCCAGCAGCCAAGATTTGGGGGACTTCCCCTACAATGAGCAGTTCTTC
NA	TRBV7-8	TRBJ2-6	15	NA	CASSFDKPGANVLTF	TGTGCCAGCAGCTTCGACAAGCCCGGGGCCAACGTCCTGACTTTC
TRBD1	TRBV6-5	TRBJ2-3	15	few	CASSYGQGLRDTQYF	TGTGCCAGCAGTTACGGACAGGGGCTAAGAGATACGCAGTATTTT
NA	TRBV6-5	TRBJ2-7	13	NA	CASSYRQGNEQYF	TGTGCCAGCAGTTACAGGCAGGGCAACGAGCAGTACTTC
TRBD2	TRBV28	TRBJ2-3	14	few	CASSLIASGGSQYF	TGTGCCAGCAGTTTGATCGCTAGCGGTGGGTCGCAGTATTTT
TRBD1	TRBV12-5	TRBJ1-2	14	few	CASGWTGLRTSYTF	TGTGCTAGTGGTTGGACAGGGCTGAGGACGAGCTACACCTTC
TRBD2	TRBV25-1	TRBJ2-7	14	NA	CASSAGTISYEQYF	TGTGCCAGCAGCGCCGGGACTATCTCCTACGAGCAGTACTTC
NA	TRBV27	TRBJ1-2	14	NA	CASSSNVGLYGYTF	TGTGCCAGCAGTTCCAATGTAGGACTCTATGGCTACACCTTC
TRBD2	TRBV2	TRBJ2-1	16	NA	CASSEVAGLVDYEQFF	TGTGCCAGCAGTGAGGTAGCCGGACTAGTAGACTATGAGCAGTTCTTC
TRBD2	TRBV5-6	TRBJ2-1	15	few	CASSLGPSGRLEQFF	TGTGCCAGCAGCTTGGGGCCTAGCGGGAGGCTTGAGCAGTTCTTC
NA	TRBV15	TRBJ1-5	15	NA	CATSRDQGTNQPQHF	TGTGCCACCAGCAGAGATCAGGGGACGAATCAGCCCCAGCATTTT
NA	TRBV4-2	TRBJ1-1	14	few	CASSQDSGNTEAFF	TGTGCCAGCAGCCAAGATTCGGGTAACACTGAAGCTTTCTTT
NA	TRBV29-1	TRBJ1-4	14	few	CSVESAGTNEKLFF	TGCAGCGTTGAAAGTGCGGGAACTAATGAAAAACTGTTTTTT
NA	TRBV4-3	TRBJ2-3	19	few	CASSQVVAGGSGERVTQYF	TGCGCCAGCAGCCAAGTCGTCGCGGGTGGGTCTGGGGAGCGGGTTACGCAGTATTTT
TRBD1	TRBV7-2	TRBJ2-2	15	few	CASSSGTANTGELFF	TGTGCCAGCAGCTCCGGGACAGCGAACACCGGGGAGCTGTTTTTT
NA	TRBV4-2	TRBJ2-5	15	NA	CASSQVRGMRETQYF	TGTGCCAGCAGCCAAGTTCGCGGGATGAGGGAGACCCAGTACTTC
TRBD2	TRBV9	TRBJ2-1	15	NA	CASSGGLAFNNEQFF	TGTGCCAGCAGCGGGGGACTAGCGTTTAACAATGAGCAGTTCTTC
TRBD1	TRBV28	TRBJ2-5	13	NA	CASSGQVPETQYF	TGTGCCAGCAGCGGACAGGTCCCAGAGACCCAGTACTTC
TRBD1	TRBV29-1	TRBJ2-7	13	few	CSVAGQGTYEQYF	TGCAGCGTTGCGGGACAGGGTACCTACGAGCAGTACTTC
NA	TRBV5-6	TRBJ1-3	15	NA	CASSGSRTRGNTIYF	TGTGCCAGCAGCGGGTCCAGGACTCGTGGAAACACCATATATTTT
TRBD2	TRBV5-6	TRBJ2-4	16	NA	CASSLVAGGSGNIQYF	TGTGCCAGCAGCTTGGTTGCGGGAGGGTCTGGAAACATTCAGTACTTC
NA	TRBV6-5	TRBJ2-4	14	NA	CASSYWGPKNIQYF	TGTGCCAGCAGTTATTGGGGGCCCAAAAACATTCAGTACTTC
NA	TRBV11-3	TRBJ2-3	11	NA	CASSGGDTQYF	TGTGCCAGCAGCGGGGGGGATACGCAGTATTTT
NA	TRBV23-1	TRBJ2-5	13	NA	CARLGHLQETQYF	TGCGCCCGCCTGGGACACCTCCAAGAGACCCAGTACTTC
NA	TRBV28	TRBJ2-1	13	NA	CASSVLQGYEQFF	TGTGCCAGCAGTGTTTTGCAGGGCTATGAGCAGTTCTTC
TRBD2	TRBV19	TRBJ2-3	14	few	CASSFGRVKDTQYF	TGTGCCAGTAGCTTTGGGAGGGTTAAAGATACGCAGTATTTT